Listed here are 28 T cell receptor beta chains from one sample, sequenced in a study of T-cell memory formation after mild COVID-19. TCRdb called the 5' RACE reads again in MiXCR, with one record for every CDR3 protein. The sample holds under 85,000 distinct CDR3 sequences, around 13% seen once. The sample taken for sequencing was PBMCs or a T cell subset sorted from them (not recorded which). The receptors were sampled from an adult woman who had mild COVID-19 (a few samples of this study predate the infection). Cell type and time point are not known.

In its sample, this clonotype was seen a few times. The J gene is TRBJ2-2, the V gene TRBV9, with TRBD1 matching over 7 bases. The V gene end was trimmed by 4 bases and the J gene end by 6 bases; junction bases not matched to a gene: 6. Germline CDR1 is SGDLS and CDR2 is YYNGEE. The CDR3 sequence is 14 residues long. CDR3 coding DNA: TGTGCCAGCAGCCAAGGGGGCTCGGCCGGGGAGCTGTTTTTT. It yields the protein CASSQGGSAGELFF.

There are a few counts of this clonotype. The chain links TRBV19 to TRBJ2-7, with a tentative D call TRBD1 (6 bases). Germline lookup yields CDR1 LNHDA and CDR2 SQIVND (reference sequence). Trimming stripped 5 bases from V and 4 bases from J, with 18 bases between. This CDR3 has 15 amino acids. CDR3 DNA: TGTGCCAGTAGTCTCTCCCCGGGACACCCTTACGAGCAGTACTTC. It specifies CASSLSPGHPYEQYF.

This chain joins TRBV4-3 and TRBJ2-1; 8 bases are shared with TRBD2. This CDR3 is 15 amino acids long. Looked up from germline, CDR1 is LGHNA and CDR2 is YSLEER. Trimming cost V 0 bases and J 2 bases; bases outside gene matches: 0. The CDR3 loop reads CASSQEGLAYNEQFF. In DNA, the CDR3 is TGCGCCAGCAGCCAAGAGGGACTAGCCTACAATGAGCAGTTCTTC.

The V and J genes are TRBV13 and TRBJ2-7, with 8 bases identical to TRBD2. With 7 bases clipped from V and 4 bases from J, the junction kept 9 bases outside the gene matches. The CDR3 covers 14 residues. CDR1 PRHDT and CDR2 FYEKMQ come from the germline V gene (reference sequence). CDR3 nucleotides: TGTGCCAGCACGTTGATGGCTAGCGGGTACGAGCAGTACTTC. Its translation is CASTLMASGYEQYF.

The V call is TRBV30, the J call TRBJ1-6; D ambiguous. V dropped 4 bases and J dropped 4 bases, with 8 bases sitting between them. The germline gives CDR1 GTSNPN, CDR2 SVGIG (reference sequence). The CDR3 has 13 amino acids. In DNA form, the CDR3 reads TGTGCCTGGACCCCTATTTATAATTCACCCCTCCACTTT. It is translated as CAWTPIYNSPLHF.

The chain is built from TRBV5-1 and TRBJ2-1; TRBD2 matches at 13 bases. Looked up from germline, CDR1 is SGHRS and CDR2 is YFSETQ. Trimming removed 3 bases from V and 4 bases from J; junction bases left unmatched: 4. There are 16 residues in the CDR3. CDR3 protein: CASSSPGLAGYNEQFF. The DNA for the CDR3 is TGCGCCAGCAGCTCCCCGGGACTAGCGGGATACAATGAGCAGTTCTTC.

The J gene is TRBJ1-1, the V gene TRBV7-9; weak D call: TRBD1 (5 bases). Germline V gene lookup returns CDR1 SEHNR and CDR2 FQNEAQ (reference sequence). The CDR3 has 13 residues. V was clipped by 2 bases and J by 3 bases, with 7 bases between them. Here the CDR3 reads CASSLLTDTEAFF. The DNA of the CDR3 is TGTGCCAGCAGCTTATTGACAGACACTGAAGCTTTCTTT.

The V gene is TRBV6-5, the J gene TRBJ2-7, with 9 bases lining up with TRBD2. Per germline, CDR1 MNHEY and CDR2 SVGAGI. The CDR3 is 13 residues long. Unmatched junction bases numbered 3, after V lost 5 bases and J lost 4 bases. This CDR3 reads CASSAGGEYEQYF. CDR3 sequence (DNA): TGTGCCAGCAGTGCGGGAGGGGAATACGAGCAGTACTTC.

The CDR3 DNA is TGCAGTGCTAGAGACCATTGGGGTTCCACTGAAGCTTTCTTT. It specifies CSARDHWGSTEAFF. This chain joins TRBV20-1 and TRBJ1-1, with D unclear. V lost 0 bases, J lost 4 bases, and 12 bases lay in between. There are 14 residues in the CDR3. CDR1 is DFQATT, CDR2 SNEGSKA, per germline (reference sequence).

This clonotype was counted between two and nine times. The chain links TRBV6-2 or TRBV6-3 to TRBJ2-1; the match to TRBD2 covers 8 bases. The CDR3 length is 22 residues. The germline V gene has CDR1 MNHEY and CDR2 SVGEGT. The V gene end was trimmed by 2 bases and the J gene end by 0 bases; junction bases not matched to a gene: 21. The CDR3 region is CASSYPPRLRGVDLSSYNEQFF. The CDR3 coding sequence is TGTGCCAGCAGTTACCCACCTAGGTTGCGGGGGGTCGACCTAAGCTCCTACAATGAGCAGTTCTTC.

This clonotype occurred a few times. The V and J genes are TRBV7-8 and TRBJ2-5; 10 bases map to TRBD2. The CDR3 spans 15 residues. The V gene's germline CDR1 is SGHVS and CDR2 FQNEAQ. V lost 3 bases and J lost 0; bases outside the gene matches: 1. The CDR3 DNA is TGTGCCAGCAGCTTTCTAGCGGGAGACCAAGAGACCCAGTACTTC. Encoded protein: CASSFLAGDQETQYF.

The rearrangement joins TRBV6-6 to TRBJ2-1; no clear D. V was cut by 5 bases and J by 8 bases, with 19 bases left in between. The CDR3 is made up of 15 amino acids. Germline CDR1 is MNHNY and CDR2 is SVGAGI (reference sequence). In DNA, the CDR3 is TGTGCCAGCAGTCGATTCTACAGCCAGTACGATGAGCAGTTCTTC. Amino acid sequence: CASSRFYSQYDEQFF.

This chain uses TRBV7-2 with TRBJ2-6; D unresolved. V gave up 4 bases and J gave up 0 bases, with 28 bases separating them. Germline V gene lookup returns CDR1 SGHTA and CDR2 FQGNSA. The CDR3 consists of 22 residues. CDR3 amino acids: CASSSESRIPLVRSSGANVLTF. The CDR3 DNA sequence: TGTGCCAGCAGCTCCGAAAGCCGGATCCCCCTTGTCCGGAGCTCTGGGGCCAACGTCCTGACTTTC. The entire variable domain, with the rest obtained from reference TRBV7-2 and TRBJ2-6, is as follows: GAGVSQSPSNKVTEKGKDVELRCDPISGHTALYWYRQSLGQGLEFLIYFQGNSAPDKSGLPSDRFSAERTGGSVSTLTIQRTQQEDSAVYLCASSSESRIPLVRSSGANVLTFGAGSRLTVL.

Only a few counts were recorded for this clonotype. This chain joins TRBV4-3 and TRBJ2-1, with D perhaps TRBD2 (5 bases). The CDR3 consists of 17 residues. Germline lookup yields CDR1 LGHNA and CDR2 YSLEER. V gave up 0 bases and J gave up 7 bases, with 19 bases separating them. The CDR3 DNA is TGCGCCAGCAGCCAAGAGGCCCGATGGGCGCCGGGGAATGAGCAGTTCTTC. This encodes CASSQEARWAPGNEQFF.

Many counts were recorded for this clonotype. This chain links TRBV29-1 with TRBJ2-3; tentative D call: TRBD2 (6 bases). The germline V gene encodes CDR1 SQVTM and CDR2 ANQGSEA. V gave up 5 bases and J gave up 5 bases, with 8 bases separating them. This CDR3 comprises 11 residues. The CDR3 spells CSVLSGDTQYF. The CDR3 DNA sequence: TGCAGCGTTCTTAGCGGAGATACGCAGTATTTT.

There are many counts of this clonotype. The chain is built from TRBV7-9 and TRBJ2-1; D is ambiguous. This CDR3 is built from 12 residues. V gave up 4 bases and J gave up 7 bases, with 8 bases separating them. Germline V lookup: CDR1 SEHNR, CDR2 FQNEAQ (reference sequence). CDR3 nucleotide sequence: TGTGCCAGCAGCTCAGCCACTAATGAGCAGTTCTTC. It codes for CASSSATNEQFF.

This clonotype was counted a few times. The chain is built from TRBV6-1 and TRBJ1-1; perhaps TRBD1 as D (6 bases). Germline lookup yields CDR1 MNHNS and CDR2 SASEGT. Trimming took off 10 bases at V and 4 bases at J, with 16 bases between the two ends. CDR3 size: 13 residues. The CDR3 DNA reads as TGTGCCACCTCCGGGGGCCAGGGCACTGAAGCTTTCTTT. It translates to CATSGGQGTEAFF.

The CDR3 DNA sequence: TGTGCCAGCAGCGAAGAACGGGTGACTAACTATGGCTACACCTTC. This codes for CASSEERVTNYGYTF. The chain employs TRBV12-3 or TRBV12-4 and TRBJ1-2; D gene uncertain. This CDR3 has 15 residues. V was clipped by 6 bases and J by 0 bases, with 14 bases between them.

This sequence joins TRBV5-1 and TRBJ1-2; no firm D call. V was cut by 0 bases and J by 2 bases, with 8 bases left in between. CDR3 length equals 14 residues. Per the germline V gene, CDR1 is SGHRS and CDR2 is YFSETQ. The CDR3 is CASSLAVGNYGYTF. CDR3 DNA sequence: TGCGCCAGCAGCTTGGCCGTAGGGAACTATGGCTACACCTTC.

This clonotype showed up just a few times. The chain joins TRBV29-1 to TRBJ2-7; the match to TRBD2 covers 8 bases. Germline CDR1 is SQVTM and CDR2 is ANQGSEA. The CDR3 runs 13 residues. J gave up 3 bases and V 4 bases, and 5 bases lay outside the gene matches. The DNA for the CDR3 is TGCAGCGTTGGCGCGGGAGGAGTCTACGAGCAGTACTTC. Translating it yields CSVGAGGVYEQYF.

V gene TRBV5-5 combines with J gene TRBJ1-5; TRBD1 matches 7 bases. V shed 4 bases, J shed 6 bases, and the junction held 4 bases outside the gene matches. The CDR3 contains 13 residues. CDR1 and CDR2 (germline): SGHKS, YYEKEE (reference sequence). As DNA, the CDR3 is TGTGCCAGCAGCCACGAGGGGGCTCAGCCCCAGCATTTT. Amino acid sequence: CASSHEGAQPQHF.

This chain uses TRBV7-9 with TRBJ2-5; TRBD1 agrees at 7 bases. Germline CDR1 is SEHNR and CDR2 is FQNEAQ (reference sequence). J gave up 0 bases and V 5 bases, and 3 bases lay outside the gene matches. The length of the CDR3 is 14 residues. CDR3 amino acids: CASSPGQYQETQYF. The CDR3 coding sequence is TGTGCCAGCAGCCCGGGACAGTACCAAGAGACCCAGTACTTC.

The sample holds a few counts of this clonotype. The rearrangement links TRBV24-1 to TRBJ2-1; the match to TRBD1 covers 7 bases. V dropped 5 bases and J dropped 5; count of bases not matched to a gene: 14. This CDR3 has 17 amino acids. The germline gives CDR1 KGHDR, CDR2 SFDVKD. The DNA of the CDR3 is TGTGCCACCAGTGGCCAACCCACAGGGGCCCCCGACAATGAGCAGTTCTTC. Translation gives CATSGQPTGAPDNEQFF.

This CDR3 reads CAIRGQENTEAFF. CDR3 nucleotide sequence: TGTGCCATCAGGGGACAGGAGAACACTGAAGCTTTCTTT. This chain joins TRBV10-3 and TRBJ1-1; 8 bases agree with TRBD1. Germline lookup yields CDR1 ENHRY and CDR2 SYGVKD. The CDR3 is made up of 13 amino acids. Trimming cost V 6 bases and J 1 base; bases outside gene matches: 1.

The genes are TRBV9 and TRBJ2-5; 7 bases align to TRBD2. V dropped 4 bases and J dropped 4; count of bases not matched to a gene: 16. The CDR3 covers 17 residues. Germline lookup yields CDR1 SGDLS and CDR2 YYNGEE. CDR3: CASSTYGGIVSGETQYF. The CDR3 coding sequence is TGTGCCAGCAGCACATACGGGGGGATCGTATCAGGAGAGACCCAGTACTTC. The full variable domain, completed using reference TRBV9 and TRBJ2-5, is DSGVTQTPKHLITATGQRVTLRCSPRSGDLSVYWYQQSLDQGLQFLIQYYNGEERAKGNILERFSAQQFPDLHSELNLSSLELGDSALYFCASSTYGGIVSGETQYFGPGTRLLVL.

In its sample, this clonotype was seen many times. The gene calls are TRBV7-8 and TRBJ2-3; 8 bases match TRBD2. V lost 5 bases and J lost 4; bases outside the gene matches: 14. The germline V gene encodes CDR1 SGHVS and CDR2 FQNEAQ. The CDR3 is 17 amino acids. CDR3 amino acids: CASSPGGVIQVADTQYF. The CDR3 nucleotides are TGTGCCAGCAGCCCCGGGGGGGTCATCCAGGTCGCAGATACGCAGTATTTT.

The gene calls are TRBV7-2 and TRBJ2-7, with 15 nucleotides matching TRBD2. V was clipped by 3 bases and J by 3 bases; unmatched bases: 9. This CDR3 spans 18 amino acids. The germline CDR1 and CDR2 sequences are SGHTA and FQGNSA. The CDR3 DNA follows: TGTGCCAGCAGCTTTGCGAGCAGGACTAGCGGGGGGGACTACGAGCAGTACTTC. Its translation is CASSFASRTSGGDYEQYF.

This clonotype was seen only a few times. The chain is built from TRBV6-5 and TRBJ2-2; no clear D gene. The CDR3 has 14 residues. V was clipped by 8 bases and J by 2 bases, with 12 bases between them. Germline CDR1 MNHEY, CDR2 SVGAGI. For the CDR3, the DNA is TGTGCCAGCTTTTGGCAGGTTAACACCGGGGAGCTGTTTTTT. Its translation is CASFWQVNTGELFF.